The 8 T cell receptor beta chains below come from one sample, sequenced in a study of blood T cell repertoires in COVID-19. This table comes from immunoSEQ multiplex PCR, and its TCRdb copy is limited to in-frame clones, with some not included. The sample gives 400,000 to 500,000 clones, 70% to 90% of which show up once; about 1.4% is in the top ten. What was sequenced was PBMCs or T cells enriched from blood (not recorded which). The source of these receptors is a woman between 18 and 30 years old who had been exposed to COVID-19.

This chain uses TRBV5-5 with TRBJ2-7; TRBD1 aligns across 7 bases. Germline assignment: CDR1 SGHKS and CDR2 YYEKEE (reference sequence). V lost 4 bases, J lost 0 bases, and 10 bases stayed unmatched. CDR3 length equals 16 residues. For the CDR3, the DNA is TGTGCCAGCAGCCGCGAACCGACAGGGAACTCCTACGAGCAGTACTTC. Amino acid sequence: CASSREPTGNSYEQYF.

This clone was counted a single time. The chain links TRBV27 to TRBJ1-1; the D gene is possibly TRBD1 (5 bases). CDR1 and CDR2 from the germline V gene are MNHEY and SMNVEV (reference sequence). The CDR3 has 16 residues. The V end lost 4 bases, the J end lost 2 bases, and 17 bases lay between the germline ends. CDR3 sequence: CASSSPPGRGNTEAFF. In DNA form, the CDR3 reads TGTGCCAGCAGTTCGCCGCCAGGGAGGGGAAACACTGAAGCTTTCTTT.

This clone showed up just once. The rearrangement joins TRBV2 to TRBJ2-7; perhaps TRBD2 as D (5 bases). Germline assignment: CDR1 SNHLY and CDR2 FYNNEI. With 5 bases removed from V and 0 bases from J, the gap between germline ends came to 14 bases. The CDR3 runs to 15 residues. The CDR3 here is CASSPYPGLSYEQYF. In DNA, the CDR3 is TGTGCCAGCAGTCCCTACCCCGGACTCTCCTACGAGCAGTACTTC.

The CDR3 here is CASSPGGGTEAFF. The CDR3 DNA reads TGTGCCAGCAGTCCAGGGGGTGGAACTGAAGCTTTCTTT. The J gene is TRBJ1-1, the V gene TRBV6-5; 7 nucleotides agree with TRBD1. This CDR3 has 13 amino acids. Germline V lookup: CDR1 MNHEY, CDR2 SVGAGI. The V gene end was trimmed by 5 bases and the J gene end by 5 bases; junction bases not matched to a gene: 5.

This chain uses TRBV6-1 with TRBJ2-3, with 9 bases lining up with TRBD2. This CDR3 is built from 16 residues. V lost 3 bases to trimming and J lost 1 base; unmatched junction nucleotides: 5. From germline, CDR1 is MNHNS and CDR2 SASEGT. The CDR3, as DNA: TGTGCCAGCAGTGATCCTAGGACTAGCGGCACAGATACGCAGTATTTT. Translation gives CASSDPRTSGTDTQYF.

The chain has TRBV5-7 and TRBJ2-1; 13 nucleotides agree with TRBD2. TRBV5-7 has ORF status, its function being uncertain. V shed 6 bases and J 4 bases; nucleotides not matched to a gene: 13. The CDR3 consists of 18 residues. CDR3 amino acids: CASNLQPGLAGFYNEQFF. Written as DNA, the CDR3 is TGTGCCAGCAACTTACAACCGGGACTAGCGGGATTTTACAATGAGCAGTTCTTC.

V and J are TRBV28 and TRBJ1-2, with unresolved D. The ends were cut back, 6 bases at V and 0 bases at J, with 20 bases in the middle. Germline V gives CDR1 MDHEN, CDR2 SYDVKM. The CDR3 totals 17 residues. The CDR3 is CASSPRAGKKTNYGYTF. For the CDR3, the DNA is TGTGCCAGCAGCCCCCGCGCGGGGAAAAAAACTAACTATGGCTACACCTTC.

This chain links TRBV9 with TRBJ2-7; D remains ambiguous. The CDR3 has 11 amino acids. Germline V gene sequence: CDR1 SGDLS, CDR2 YYNGEE. V was cut by 0 bases and J by 6 bases, with 4 bases left in between. The CDR3 nucleotides are TGTGCCAGCAGCGTAGTTCTCGAGCAGTACTTC. This encodes CASSVVLEQYF. The variable domain in full, completed from reference TRBV9 and TRBJ2-7, reads DSGVTQTPKHLITATGQRVTLRCSPRSGDLSVYWYQQSLDQGLQFLIQYYNGEERAKGNILERFSAQQFPDLHSELNLSSLELGDSALYFCASSVVLEQYFGPGTRLTVT.